This T cell receptor (beta chain) is from a study of T cells in Graves' hyperthyroidism and ophthalmopathy. Study details: The initial diagnosis was the point when peripheral blood was collected, ahead of any treatment.

RNA transcripts yielded amplified TCR beta CDR3 regions. During a first-round RT-PCR of the TCR CDR3, the HTBI primer set was used. TCRdb reanalysed the multiplex PCR reads using MiXCR and keeps one entry per CDR3 protein. The sample holds about 360,000 distinct CDR3 sequences, around 14% seen once. This clonotype has at least ten counts. Calling Graves' hyperthyroidism stable meant ophthalmopathy did not progress within 18 months. Uncontrolled infection, other autoimmune disease, pregnancy or lactation led to exclusion. Sequencing was done on a sample of blood. This clonotype originated in a woman in her late teens or twenties with Graves' hyperthyroidism.

CDR3: CSARQQGHEQYF. In DNA form, the CDR3 reads TGCAGTGCTAGACAACAGGGCCACGAGCAGTACTTC. The chain combines TRBV20-1 with TRBJ2-7, with a weak D call TRBD1 (6 bases). Germline V gene sequence: CDR1 DFQATT, CDR2 SNEGSKA (reference sequence). The CDR3 is made up of 12 amino acids. Trimming stripped 2 bases from V and 5 bases from J, with 10 bases between.